The clone carrying this T cell receptor beta chain appeared once. What it binds is unknown. There are 15 residues in the CDR3. V lost 10 bases, J lost 0 bases, and 19 bases lay in between. Germline values: CDR1 MDHEN, CDR2 SYDVKM. This specimen comes from a study of OX40 agonist ivuxolimab in advanced cancers. Clones were read by immunoSEQ multiplex PCR, and TCRdb kept only the in-frame ones, dropping some. The sample shows some 86,000 clones, about 91% of them seen only once. Study-wide results and limits: Clonal expansion among partial responders at 0.1-3.0 mg/kg ranked near the lowest.

The sample consisted of CD4+ or CD8+ T cells sorted from blood, taken in a trial of the OX40 agonist ivuxolimab. This sequence originates from an adult with an advanced solid tumor such as melanoma, head and neck, liver or kidney cancer. The V call is TRBV28, the J call TRBJ2-7, with D perhaps TRBD1 (5 bases). The CDR3 protein is CATADTGALSYEQYF. CDR3 nucleotide sequence: TGTGCCACCGCGGACACCGGTGCCCTCTCCTACGAGCAGTACTTC.